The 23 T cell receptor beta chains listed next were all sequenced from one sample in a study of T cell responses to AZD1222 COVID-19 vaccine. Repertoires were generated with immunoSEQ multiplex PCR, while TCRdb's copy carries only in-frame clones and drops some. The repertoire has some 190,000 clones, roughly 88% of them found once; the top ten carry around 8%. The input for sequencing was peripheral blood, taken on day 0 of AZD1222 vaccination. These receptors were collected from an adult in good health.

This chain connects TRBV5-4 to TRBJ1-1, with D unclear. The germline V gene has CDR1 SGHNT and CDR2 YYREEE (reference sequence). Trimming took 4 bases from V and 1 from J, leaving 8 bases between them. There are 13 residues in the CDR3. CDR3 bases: TGTGCCAGCAGCCCTCTGAGGAACACTGAAGCTTTCTTT. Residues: CASSPLRNTEAFF. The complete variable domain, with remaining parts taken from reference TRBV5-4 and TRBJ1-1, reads ETGVTQSPTHLIKTRGQQVTLRCSSQSGHNTVSWYQQALGQGPQFIFQYYREEENGRGNFPPRFSGLQFPNYSSELNVNALELDDSALYLCASSPLRNTEAFFGQGTRLTVV.

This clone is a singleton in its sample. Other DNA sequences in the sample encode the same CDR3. The CDR3 is CASSLTYEQYF. The CDR3 DNA reads TGTGCCAGCAGCCTGACCTACGAGCAGTACTTC. V gene TRBV7-9 combines with J gene TRBJ2-7; D not resolved. The CDR3 contains 11 residues. The V end was cut by 5 bases, the J end by 2 bases, with 4 bases between. Germline loops: CDR1 SEHNR, CDR2 FQNEAQ (reference sequence).

CDR3 loop: CAIQVSTDTQYF. CDR3 in DNA: TGTGCCATCCAAGTGAGCACAGATACGCAGTATTTT. The chain uses TRBV10-3 and TRBJ2-3; no firm D call. With 8 bases removed from V and 0 bases from J, the gap between germline ends came to 6 bases. The V gene's germline CDR1 is ENHRY and CDR2 SYGVKD. The CDR3 runs 12 residues.

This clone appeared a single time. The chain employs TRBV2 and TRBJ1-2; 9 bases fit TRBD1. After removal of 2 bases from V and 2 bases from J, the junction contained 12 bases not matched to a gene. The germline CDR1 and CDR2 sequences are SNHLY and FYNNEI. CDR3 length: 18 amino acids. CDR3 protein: CASSERGAVGQGNYGYTF. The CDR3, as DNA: TGTGCCAGCAGTGAAAGGGGTGCGGTAGGACAGGGGAACTATGGCTACACCTTC.

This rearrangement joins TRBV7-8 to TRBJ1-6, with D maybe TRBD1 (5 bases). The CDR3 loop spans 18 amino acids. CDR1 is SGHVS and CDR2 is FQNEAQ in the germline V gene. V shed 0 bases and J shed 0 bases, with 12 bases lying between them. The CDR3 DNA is TGTGCCAGCAGCTTAGCCCGAGCAGGGAGCTCCTATAATTCACCCCTCCACTTT. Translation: CASSLARAGSSYNSPLHF.

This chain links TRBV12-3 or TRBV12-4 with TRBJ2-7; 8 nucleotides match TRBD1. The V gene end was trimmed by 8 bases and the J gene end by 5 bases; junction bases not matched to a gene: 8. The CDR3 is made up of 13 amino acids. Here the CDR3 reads CASAGGNWDEQYF. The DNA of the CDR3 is TGTGCCAGCGCAGGGGGCAACTGGGACGAGCAGTACTTC.

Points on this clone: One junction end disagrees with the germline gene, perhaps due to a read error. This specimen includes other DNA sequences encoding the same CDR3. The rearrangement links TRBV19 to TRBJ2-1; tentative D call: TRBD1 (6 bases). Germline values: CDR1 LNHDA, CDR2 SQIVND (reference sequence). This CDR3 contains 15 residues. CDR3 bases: TGTGCCAGTAGTCTAGACAGGAGCTCCTACAATGAGCAGTTCTTC. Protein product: CASSLDRSSYNEQFF.

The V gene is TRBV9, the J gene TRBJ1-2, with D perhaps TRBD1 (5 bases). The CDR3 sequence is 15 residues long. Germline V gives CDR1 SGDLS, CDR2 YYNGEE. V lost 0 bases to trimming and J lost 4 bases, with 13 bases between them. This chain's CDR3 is CASSVDPTGTYGYTF. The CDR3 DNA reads TGTGCCAGCAGCGTAGACCCCACAGGCACCTATGGCTACACCTTC.

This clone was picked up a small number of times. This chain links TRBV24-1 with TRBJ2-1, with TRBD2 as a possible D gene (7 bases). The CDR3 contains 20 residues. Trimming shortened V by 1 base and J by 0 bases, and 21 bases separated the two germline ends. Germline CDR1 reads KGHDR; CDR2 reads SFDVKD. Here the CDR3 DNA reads TGTGCCACCAGTGATTTTCGGGAGGCAAACAGGGTTAGCTCCTACAATGAGCAGTTCTTC. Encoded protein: CATSDFREANRVSSYNEQFF.

The CDR3: CASSPRDRVSHSPLHF. In DNA form, the CDR3 reads TGTGCCAGCAGCCCCCGGGACAGGGTATCCCATTCACCCCTCCACTTT. The V call is TRBV3-1 (or the pseudogene TRBV3-2), the J call TRBJ1-6; 9 bases match TRBD1. Losses at the gene ends were 4 bases for V and 8 bases for J; bases not matched to a gene: 9. In germline, CDR1 is LGHDT, CDR2 YNNKEL (reference sequence). The length of the CDR3 is 16 residues.

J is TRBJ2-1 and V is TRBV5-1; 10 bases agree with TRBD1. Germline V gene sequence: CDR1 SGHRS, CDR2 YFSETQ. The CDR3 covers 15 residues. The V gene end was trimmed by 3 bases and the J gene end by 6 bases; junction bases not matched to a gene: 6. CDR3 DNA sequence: TGCGCCAGCAGCTCCTGGACAGGGGGAGGCAATGAGCAGTTCTTC. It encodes CASSSWTGGGNEQFF.

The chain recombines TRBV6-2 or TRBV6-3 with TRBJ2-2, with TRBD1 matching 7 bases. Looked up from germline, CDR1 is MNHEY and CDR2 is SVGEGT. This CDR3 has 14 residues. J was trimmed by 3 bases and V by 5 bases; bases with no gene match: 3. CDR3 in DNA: TGTGCCAGCAGTACGGGACAGCACACCGGGGAGCTGTTTTTT. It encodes CASSTGQHTGELFF.

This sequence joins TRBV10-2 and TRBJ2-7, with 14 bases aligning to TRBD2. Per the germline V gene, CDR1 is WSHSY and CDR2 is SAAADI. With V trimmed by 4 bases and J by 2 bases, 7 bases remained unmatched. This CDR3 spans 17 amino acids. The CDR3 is CASSARLAGGLPYEQYF. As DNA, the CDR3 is TGCGCCAGCAGTGCCCGACTAGCGGGGGGGCTACCCTACGAGCAGTACTTC.

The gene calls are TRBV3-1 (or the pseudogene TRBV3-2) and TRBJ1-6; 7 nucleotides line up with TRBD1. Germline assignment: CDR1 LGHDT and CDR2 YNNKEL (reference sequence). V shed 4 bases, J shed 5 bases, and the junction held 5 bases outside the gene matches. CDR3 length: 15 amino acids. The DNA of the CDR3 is TGTGCCAGCAGCCCCCCGGGACAGCATAATTCACCCCTCCACTTT. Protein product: CASSPPGQHNSPLHF.

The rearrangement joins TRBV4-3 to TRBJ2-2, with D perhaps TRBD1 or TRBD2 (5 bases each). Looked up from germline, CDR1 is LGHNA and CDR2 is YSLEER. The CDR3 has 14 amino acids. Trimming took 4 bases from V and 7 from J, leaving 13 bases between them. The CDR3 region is CASSPPSGGGELFF. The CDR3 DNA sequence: TGCGCCAGCAGCCCCCCCAGTGGGGGCGGGGAGCTGTTTTTT.

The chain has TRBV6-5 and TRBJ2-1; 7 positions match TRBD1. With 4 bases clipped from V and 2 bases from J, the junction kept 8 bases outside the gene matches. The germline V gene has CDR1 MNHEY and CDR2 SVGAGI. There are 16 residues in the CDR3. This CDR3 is CASSSYPGQTYNEQFF. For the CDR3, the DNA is TGTGCCAGCAGTTCATACCCGGGACAGACCTACAATGAGCAGTTCTTC.

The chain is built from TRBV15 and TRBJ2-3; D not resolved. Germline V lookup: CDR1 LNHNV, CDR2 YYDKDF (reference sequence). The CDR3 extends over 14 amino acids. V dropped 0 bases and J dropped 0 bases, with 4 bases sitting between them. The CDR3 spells CATSRDLSTDTQYF. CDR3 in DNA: TGTGCCACCAGCAGAGATTTGAGCACAGATACGCAGTATTTT.

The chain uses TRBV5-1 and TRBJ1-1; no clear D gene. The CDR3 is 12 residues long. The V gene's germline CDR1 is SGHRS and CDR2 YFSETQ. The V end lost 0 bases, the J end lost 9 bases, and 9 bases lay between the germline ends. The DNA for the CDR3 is TGCGCCAGCAGCTTGGACCTAACTCAAGCTTTCTTT. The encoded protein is CASSLDLTQAFF. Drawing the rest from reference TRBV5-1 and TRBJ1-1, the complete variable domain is KAGVTQTPRYLIKTRGQQVTLSCSPISGHRSVSWYQQTPGQGLQFLFEYFSETQRNKGNFPGRFSGRQFSNSRSEMNVSTLELGDSALYLCASSLDLTQAFFGQGTRLTVV.

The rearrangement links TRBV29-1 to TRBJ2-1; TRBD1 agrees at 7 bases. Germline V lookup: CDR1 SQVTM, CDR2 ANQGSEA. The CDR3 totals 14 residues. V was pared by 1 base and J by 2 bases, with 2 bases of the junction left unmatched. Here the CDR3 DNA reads TGCAGCGTTGAAGGGACAGGTACCTACAATGAGCAGTTCTTC. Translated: CSVEGTGTYNEQFF.

The chain's CDR3 is CASSPDSNQPQHF. Here the CDR3 DNA reads TGTGCCAGCAGCCCGGACAGCAATCAGCCCCAGCATTTT. This chain uses TRBV3-1 (or the pseudogene TRBV3-2) with TRBJ1-5; D remains unclear. The CDR3 runs 13 residues. Trimming left V 4 bases short and J 1 base short, with 5 bases between. In germline, CDR1 is LGHDT, CDR2 YNNKEL (reference sequence).

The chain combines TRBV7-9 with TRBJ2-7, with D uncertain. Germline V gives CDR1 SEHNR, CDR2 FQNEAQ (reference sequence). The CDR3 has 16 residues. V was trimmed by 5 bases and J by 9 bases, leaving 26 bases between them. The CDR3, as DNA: TGTGCCAGCAGCACTGCCCCGACTCGACGGTCTTGGGTGCAGTACTTC. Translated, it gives CASSTAPTRRSWVQYF.

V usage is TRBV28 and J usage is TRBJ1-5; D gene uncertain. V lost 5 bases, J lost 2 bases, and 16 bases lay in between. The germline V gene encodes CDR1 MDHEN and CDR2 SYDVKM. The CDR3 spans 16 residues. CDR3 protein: CASSPPSGSRNQPQHF. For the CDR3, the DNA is TGTGCCAGCAGTCCCCCGTCGGGCAGCCGCAATCAGCCCCAGCATTTT.

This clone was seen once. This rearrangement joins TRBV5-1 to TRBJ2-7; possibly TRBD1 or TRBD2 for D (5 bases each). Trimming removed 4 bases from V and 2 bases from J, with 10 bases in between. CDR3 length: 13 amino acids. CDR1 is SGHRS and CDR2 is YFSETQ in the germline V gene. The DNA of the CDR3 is TGCGCCAGCAGCCGGGGCAGTCCCTACGAGCAGTACTTC. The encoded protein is CASSRGSPYEQYF.